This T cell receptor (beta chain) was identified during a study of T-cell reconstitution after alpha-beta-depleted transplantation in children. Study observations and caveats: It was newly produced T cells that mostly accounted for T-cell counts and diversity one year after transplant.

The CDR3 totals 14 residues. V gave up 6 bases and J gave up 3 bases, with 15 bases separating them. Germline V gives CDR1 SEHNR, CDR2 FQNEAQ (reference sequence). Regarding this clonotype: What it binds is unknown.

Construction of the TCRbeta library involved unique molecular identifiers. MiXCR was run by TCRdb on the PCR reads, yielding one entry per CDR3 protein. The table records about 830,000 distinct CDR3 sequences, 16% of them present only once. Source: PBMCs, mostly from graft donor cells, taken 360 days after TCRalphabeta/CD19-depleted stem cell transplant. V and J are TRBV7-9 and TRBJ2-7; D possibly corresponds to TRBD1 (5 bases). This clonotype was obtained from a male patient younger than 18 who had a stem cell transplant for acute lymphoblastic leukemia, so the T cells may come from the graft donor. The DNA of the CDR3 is TGTGCCAGCAGTTCACAGGCGGCCCTCTACGAGCAGTACTTC. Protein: CASSSQAALYEQYF.